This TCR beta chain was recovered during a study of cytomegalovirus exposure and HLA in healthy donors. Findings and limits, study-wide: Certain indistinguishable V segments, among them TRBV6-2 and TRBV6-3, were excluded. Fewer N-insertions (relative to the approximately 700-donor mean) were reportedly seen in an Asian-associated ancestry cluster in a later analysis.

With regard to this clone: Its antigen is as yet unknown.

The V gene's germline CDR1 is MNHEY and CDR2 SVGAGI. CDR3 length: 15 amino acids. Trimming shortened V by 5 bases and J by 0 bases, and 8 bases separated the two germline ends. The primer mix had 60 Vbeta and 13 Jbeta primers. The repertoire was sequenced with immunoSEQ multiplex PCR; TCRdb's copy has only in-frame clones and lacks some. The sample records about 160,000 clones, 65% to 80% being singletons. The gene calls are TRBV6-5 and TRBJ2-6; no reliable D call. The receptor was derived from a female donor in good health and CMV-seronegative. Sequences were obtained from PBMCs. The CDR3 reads CASSGLSSGANVLTF. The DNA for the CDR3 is TGTGCCAGCAGTGGGCTGAGCTCTGGGGCCAACGTCCTGACTTTC.